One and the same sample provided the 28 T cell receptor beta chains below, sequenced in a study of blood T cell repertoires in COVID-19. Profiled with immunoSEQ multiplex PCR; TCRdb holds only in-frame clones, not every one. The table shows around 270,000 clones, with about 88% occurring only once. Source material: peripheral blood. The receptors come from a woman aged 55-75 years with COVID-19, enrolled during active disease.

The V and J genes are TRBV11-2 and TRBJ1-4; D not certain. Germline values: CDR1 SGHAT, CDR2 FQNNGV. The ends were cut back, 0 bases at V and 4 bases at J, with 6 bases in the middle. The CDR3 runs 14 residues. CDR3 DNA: TGTGCCAGCAGCTTAGATGGGCTTAATGAAAAACTGTTTTTT. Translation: CASSLDGLNEKLFF.

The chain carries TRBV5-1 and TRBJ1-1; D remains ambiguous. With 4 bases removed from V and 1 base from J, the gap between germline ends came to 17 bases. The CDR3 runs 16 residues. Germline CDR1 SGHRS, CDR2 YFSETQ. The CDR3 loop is CASSPKAGQRNTEAFF. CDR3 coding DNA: TGCGCCAGCAGCCCCAAAGCTGGGCAGAGGAACACTGAAGCTTTCTTT.

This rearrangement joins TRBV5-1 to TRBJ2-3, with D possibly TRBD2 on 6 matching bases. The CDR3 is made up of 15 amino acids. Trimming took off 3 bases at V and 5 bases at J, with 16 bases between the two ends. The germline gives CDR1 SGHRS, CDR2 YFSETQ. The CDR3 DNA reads TGCGCCAGCAGCTATGGGGATCGGGGGAAAGATACGCAGTATTTT. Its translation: CASSYGDRGKDTQYF.

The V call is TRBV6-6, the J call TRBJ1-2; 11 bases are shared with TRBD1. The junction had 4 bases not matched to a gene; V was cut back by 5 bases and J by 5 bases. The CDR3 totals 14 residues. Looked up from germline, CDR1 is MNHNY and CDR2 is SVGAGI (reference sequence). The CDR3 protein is CASSNGQGAYGYTF. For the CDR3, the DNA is TGTGCCAGCAGTAACGGACAGGGGGCTTATGGCTACACCTTC.

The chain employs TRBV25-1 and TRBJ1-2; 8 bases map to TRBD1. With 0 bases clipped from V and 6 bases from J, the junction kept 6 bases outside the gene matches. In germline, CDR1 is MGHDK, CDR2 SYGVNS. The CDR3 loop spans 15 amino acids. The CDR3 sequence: CASSEYPTGEHGYTF. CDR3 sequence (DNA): TGTGCCAGCAGTGAATACCCGACAGGGGAACATGGCTACACCTTC.

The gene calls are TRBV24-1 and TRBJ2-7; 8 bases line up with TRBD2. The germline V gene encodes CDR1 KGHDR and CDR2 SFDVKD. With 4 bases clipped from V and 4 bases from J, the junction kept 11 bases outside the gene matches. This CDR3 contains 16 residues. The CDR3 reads CATSDPGLAGLYEQYF. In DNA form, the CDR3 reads TGTGCCACCAGTGACCCCGGGTTAGCGGGATTGTACGAGCAGTACTTC.

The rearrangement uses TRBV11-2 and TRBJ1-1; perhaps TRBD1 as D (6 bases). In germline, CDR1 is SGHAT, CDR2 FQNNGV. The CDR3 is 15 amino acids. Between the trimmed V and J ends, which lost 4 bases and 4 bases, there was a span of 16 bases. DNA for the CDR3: TGTGCCAGCAGCTCGCAATTACAGGGCGCCACTGAAGCTTTCTTT. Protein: CASSSQLQGATEAFF.

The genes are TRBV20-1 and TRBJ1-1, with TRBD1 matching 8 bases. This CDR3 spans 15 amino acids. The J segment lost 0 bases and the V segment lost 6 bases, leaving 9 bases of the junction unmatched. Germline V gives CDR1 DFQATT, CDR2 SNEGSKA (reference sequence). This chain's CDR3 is CSASGTGNMNTEAFF. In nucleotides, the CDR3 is TGCAGTGCGAGTGGGACAGGTAACATGAACACTGAAGCTTTCTTT.

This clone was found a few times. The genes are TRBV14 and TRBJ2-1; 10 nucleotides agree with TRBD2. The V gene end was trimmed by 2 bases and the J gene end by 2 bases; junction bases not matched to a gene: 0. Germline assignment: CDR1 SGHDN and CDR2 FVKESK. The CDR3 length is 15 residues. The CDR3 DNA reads TGTGCCAGCAGCCAACTAGCGGGAGCCTACAATGAGCAGTTCTTC. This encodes CASSQLAGAYNEQFF.

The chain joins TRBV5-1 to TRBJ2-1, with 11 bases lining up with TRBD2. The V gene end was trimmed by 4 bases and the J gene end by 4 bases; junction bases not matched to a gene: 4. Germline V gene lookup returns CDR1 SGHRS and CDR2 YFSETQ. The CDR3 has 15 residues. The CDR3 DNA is TGCGCCAGCAGCGTAACTAGCGGGAGTTACAATGAGCAGTTCTTC. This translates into CASSVTSGSYNEQFF.

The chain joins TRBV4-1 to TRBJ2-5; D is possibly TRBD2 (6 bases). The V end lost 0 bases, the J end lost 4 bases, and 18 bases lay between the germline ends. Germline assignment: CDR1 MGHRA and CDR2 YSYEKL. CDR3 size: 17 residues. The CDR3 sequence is CASSQDWRGGSRETQYF. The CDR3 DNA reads TGCGCCAGCAGCCAAGATTGGAGGGGAGGTAGTCGAGAGACCCAGTACTTC.

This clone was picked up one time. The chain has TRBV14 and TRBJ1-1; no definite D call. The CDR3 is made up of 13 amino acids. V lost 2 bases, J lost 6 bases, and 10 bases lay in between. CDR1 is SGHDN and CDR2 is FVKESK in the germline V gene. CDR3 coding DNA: TGTGCCAGCAGCCAATCGTGGAGTTCTGAAGCTTTCTTT. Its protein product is CASSQSWSSEAFF.

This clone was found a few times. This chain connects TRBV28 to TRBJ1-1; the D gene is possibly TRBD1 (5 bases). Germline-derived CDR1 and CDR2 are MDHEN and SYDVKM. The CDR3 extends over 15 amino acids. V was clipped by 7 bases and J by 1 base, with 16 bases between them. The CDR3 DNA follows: TGTGCCAGCACCTTAACCGGGGGGTGGAACACTGAAGCTTTCTTT. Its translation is CASTLTGGWNTEAFF. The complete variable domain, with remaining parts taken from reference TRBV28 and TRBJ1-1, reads DVKVTQSSRYLVKRTGEKVFLECVQDMDHENMFWYRQDPGLGLRLIYFSYDVKMKEKGDIPEGYSVSREKKERFSLILESASTNQTSMYLCASTLTGGWNTEAFFGQGTRLTVV.

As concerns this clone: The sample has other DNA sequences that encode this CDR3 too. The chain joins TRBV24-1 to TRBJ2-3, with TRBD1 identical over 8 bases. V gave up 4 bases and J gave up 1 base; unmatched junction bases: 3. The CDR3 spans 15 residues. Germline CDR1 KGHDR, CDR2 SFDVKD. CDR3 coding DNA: TGTGCCACCAGTGACTACAGGGGGGGCACAGATACGCAGTATTTT. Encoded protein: CATSDYRGGTDTQYF.

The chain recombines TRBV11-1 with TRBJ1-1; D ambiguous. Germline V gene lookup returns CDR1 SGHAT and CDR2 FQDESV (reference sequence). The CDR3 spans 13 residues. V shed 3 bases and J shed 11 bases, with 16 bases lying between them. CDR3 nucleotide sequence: TGTGCCAGCAGCTTTTCCAACCTTGGAGGGGCTTTCTTT. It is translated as CASSFSNLGGAFF. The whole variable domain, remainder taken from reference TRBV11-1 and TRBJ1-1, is EAEVAQSPRYKITEKSQAVAFWCDPISGHATLYWYRQILGQGPELLVQFQDESVVDDSQLPKDRFSAERLKGVDSTLKIQPAELGDSAMYLCASSFSNLGGAFFGQGTRLTVV.

This CDR3 reads CASSFRTGAGLLSYNEQFF. CDR3 in DNA: TGTGCCAGCAGCTTCAGGACAGGGGCTGGGCTACTCTCCTACAATGAGCAGTTCTTC. The gene calls are TRBV7-2 and TRBJ2-1; 9 positions agree with TRBD1. The CDR3 spans 19 residues. Germline V gives CDR1 SGHTA, CDR2 FQGNSA. Trimming at V came to 3 bases and at J to 0 bases, leaving 12 bases not matched to a gene.

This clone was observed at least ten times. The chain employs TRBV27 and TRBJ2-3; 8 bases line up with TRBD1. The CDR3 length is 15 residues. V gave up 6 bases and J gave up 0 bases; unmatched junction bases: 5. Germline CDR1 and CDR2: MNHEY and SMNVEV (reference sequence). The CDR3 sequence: CASRKDRVSTDTQYF. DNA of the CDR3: TGTGCCAGCAGAAAGGACAGGGTGAGCACAGATACGCAGTATTTT.

CDR3 sequence: CASSQTGGSYNEQFF. CDR3 in DNA: TGTGCCAGCAGCCAAACAGGGGGCTCCTACAATGAGCAGTTCTTC. The chain uses TRBV28 and TRBJ2-1; 8 positions match TRBD1. With V trimmed by 6 bases and J by 0 bases, 4 bases remained unmatched. This CDR3 region has 15 residues. The germline gives CDR1 MDHEN, CDR2 SYDVKM.

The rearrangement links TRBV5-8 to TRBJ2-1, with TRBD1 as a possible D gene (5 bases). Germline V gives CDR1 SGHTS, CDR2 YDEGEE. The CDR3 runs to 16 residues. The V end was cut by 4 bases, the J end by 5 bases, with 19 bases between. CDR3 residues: CASSQGYVRRNNEQFF. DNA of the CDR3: TGTGCCAGCAGCCAGGGTTATGTGCGACGGAACAATGAGCAGTTCTTC.

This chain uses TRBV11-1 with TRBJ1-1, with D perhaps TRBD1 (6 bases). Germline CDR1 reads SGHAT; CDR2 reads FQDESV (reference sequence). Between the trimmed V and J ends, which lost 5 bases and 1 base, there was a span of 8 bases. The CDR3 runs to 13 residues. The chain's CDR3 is CASSQGQNTEAFF. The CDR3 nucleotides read TGTGCCAGCAGCCAGGGACAGAACACTGAAGCTTTCTTT.

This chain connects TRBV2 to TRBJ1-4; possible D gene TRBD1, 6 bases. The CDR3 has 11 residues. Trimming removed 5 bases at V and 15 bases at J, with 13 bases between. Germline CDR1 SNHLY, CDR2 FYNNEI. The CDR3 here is CASSRGRGLFF. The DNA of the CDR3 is TGTGCCAGCAGTAGGGGCAGGGGTTTGTTTTTT. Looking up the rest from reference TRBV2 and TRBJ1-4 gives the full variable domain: EPEVTQTPSHQVTQMGQEVILRCVPISNHLYFYWYRQILGQKVEFLVSFYNNEISEKSEIFDDQFSVERPDGSNFTLKIRSTKLEDSAMYFCASSRGRGLFFGSGTQLSVL.

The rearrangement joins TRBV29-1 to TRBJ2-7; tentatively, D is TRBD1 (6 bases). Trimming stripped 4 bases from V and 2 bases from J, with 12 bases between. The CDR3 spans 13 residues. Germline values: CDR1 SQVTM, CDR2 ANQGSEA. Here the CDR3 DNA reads TGCAGCGTTGTTACCGGGACAACCTACGAGCAGTACTTC. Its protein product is CSVVTGTTYEQYF.

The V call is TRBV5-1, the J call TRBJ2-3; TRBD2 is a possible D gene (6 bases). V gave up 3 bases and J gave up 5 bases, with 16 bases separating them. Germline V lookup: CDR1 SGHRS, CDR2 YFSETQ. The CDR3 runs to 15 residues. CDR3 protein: CASSSGLTLGDTQYF. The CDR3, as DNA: TGCGCCAGCAGCTCGGGACTGACTTTAGGAGATACGCAGTATTTT.

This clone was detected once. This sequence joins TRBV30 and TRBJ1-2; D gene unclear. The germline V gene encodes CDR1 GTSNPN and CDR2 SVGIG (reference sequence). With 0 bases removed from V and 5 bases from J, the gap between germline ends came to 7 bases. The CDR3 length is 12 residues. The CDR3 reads CAWSVSGYGYTF. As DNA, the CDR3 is TGTGCCTGGAGTGTATCGGGGTATGGCTACACCTTC.

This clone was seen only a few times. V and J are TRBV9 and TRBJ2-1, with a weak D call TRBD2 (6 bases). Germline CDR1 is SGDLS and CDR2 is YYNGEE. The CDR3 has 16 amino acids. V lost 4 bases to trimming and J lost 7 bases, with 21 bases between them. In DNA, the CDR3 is TGTGCCAGCAGCTCCCCGCGGGGCCGACCAGGGAATGAGCAGTTCTTC. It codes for CASSSPRGRPGNEQFF.

CDR3 sequence: CASSSNAGRGNEQFF. The DNA for the CDR3 is TGTGCCAGCAGCTCCAACGCCGGGAGGGGGAATGAGCAGTTCTTC. V and J are TRBV11-3 and TRBJ2-1, with 8 bases that match TRBD2. This CDR3 is built from 15 residues. Germline assignment: CDR1 SGHNT and CDR2 YENEEA. J lost 7 bases, V lost 4 bases, and 9 bases had no gene match.

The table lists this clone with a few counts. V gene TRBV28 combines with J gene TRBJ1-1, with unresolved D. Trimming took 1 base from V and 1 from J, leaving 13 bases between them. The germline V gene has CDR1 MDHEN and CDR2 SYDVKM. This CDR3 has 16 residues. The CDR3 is CASSLLLTFKNTEAFF. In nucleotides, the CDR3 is TGTGCCAGCAGTTTATTATTGACTTTTAAGAACACTGAAGCTTTCTTT.

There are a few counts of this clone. In nucleotides, the CDR3 is TGCGCCAGCAGCATCCGGACAGGGGGGTTTGAGACCCAGTACTTC. It encodes CASSIRTGGFETQYF. V and J are TRBV4-3 and TRBJ2-5; 10 bases map to TRBD1. Germline CDR1 reads LGHNA; CDR2 reads YSLEER. This CDR3 is 15 amino acids long. With 5 bases clipped from V and 5 bases from J, the junction kept 8 bases outside the gene matches.